This T cell receptor (beta chain) was recovered during a study of identical twins. The CDR3 covers 15 residues. J gave up 5 bases and V 2 bases, and 5 bases lay outside the gene matches. In germline, CDR1 is SGHRS, CDR2 YFSETQ. From the 5' RACE reads, TCRdb called clonotypes with MiXCR, one entry per CDR3 protein. The table shows fewer than 900,000 distinct CDR3 sequences, with about 18% occurring only once. This clonotype occurred a few times. These data also featured in a second study, about T cells expressing NK-cell markers. That paper states: An anti-gamma-delta TCR antibody restricted sorting to alpha-beta TCR T cells in several experiments.

This chain connects TRBV5-1 to TRBJ2-1, with TRBD2 identical over 9 bases. This TCR was recovered from a woman between 18 and 30 years old in good health. The sample was PBMCs. In DNA form, the CDR3 reads TGCGCCAGCAGCTTTCTAGCGGGAATAAACAATGAGCAGTTCTTC. Translated, it gives CASSFLAGINNEQFF.